This record looks at one T cell receptor (beta chain) sequence and its context. Its antigen is undetermined. Other DNA sequences from this sample encode an identical CDR3 as well. This entry comes from a study of shared clonotypes between healthy human individuals. Sequencing was at deep level. The data were produced by immunoSEQ multiplex PCR, yet TCRdb's version contains in-frame clones alone and is incomplete. The sample contains around 1.6 million clones, 98% of which appear only once. Between the trimmed V and J ends, which lost 4 bases and 0 bases, there was a span of 6 bases. This CDR3 is built from 13 residues. Germline assignment: CDR1 SGDLS and CDR2 YYNGEE. The study, taken as a whole, reports: At large depth, rarefaction still showed sorted-subset sequencing to be incomplete. Four donors had around 5% of their naive CD4 clonotypes in common.

The sequenced sample consisted of naive CD4+ T cells sorted from blood. Subset denoted: CD45RA+ positively selected. This clonotype was sampled from a man aged 25 to 40 in good health. This chain uses TRBV9 with TRBJ2-3; D gene uncertain. The CDR3 DNA reads as TGTGCCAGCAGCCTCACAAGCACAGATACGCAGTATTTT. Residues: CASSLTSTDTQYF.